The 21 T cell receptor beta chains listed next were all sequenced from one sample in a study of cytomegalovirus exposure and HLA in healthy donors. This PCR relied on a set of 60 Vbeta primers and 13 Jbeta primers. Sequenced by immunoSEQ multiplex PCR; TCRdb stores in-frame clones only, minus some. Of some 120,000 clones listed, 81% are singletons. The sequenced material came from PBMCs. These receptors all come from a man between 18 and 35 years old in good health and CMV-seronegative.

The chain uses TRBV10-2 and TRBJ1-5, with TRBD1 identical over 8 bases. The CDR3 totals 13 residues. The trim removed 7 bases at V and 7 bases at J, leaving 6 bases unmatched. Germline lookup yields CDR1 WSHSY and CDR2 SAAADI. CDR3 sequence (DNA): TGCGCCAGCAACGGACAGGGACAGCAGCCCCAGCATTTT. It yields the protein CASNGQGQQPQHF.

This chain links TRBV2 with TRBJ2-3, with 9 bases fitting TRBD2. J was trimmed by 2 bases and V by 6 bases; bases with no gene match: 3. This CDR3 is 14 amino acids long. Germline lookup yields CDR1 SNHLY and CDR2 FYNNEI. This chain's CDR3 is CASRTSGNTDTQYF. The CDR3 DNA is TGTGCCAGCAGGACTAGCGGAAACACAGATACGCAGTATTTT.

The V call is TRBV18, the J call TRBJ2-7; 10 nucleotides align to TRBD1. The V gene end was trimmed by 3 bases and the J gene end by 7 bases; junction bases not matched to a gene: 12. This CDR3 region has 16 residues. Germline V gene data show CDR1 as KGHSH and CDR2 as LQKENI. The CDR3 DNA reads TGTGCCAGCTCACCGGCCGGGACAGGGGTTCTACGGGAGCAGTACTTC. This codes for CASSPAGTGVLREQYF.

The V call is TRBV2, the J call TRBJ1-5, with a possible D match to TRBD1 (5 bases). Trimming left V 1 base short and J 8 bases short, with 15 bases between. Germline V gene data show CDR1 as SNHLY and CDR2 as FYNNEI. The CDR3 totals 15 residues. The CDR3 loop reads CASSEVMGGKEPQHF. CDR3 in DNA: TGTGCCAGCAGTGAAGTAATGGGGGGAAAGGAGCCCCAGCATTTT.

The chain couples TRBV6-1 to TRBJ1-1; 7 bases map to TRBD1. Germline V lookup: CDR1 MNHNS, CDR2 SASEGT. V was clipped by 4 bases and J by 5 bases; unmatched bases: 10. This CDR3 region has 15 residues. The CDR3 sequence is CASSVRIQGRTEAFF. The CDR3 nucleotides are TGTGCCAGCAGTGTCCGTATACAGGGGCGGACTGAAGCTTTCTTT.

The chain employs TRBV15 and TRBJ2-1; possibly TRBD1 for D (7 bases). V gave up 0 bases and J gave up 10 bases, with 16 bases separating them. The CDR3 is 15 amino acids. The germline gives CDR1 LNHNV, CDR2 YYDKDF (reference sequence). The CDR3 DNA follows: TGTGCCACCAGCAGAGATAGGAGGGGGCAGAACGAGCAGTTCTTC. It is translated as CATSRDRRGQNEQFF.

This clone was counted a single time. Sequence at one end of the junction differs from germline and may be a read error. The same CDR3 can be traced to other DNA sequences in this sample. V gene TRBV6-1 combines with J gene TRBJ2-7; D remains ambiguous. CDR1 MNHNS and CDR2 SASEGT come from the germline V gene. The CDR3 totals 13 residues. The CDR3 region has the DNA TGTGCTAGTCGAAACCCCGGGTCCTCCGAGCAGTACTTC. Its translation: CASRNPGSSEQYF.

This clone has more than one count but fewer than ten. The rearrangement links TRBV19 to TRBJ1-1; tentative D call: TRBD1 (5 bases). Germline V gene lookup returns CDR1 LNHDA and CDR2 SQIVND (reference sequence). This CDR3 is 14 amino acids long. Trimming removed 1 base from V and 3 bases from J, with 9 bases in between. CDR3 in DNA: TGTGCCAGTAGTATAGGCGGGGCGTACACTGAAGCTTTCTTT. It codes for CASSIGGAYTEAFF.

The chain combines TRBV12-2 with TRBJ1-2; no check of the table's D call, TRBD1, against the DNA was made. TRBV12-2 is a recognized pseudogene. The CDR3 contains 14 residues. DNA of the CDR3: TGTGCAAGTCGCTTAGGTCAGGTGCACTATGGCTACACCTTC. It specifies CASRLGQVHYGYTF.

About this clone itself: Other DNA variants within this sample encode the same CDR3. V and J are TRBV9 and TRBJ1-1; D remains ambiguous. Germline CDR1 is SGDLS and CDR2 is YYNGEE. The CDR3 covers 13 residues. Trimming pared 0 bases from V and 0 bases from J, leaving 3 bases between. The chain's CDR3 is CASSVAVNTEAFF. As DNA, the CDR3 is TGTGCCAGCAGCGTAGCGGTGAACACTGAAGCTTTCTTT.

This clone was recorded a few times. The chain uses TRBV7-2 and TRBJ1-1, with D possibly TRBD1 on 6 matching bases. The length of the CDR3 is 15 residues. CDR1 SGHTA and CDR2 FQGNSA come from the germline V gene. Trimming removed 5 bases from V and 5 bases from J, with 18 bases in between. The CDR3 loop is CASSDHTGPGTEAFF. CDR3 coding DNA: TGTGCCAGCAGCGACCACACAGGGCCGGGGACTGAAGCTTTCTTT.

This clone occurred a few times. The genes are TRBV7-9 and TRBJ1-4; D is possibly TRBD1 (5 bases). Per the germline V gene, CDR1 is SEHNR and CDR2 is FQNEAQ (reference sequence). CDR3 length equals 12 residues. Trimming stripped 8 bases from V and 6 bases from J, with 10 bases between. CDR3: CASRRQHEKLFF. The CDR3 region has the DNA TGTGCCAGCCGACGACAGCATGAAAAACTGTTTTTT.

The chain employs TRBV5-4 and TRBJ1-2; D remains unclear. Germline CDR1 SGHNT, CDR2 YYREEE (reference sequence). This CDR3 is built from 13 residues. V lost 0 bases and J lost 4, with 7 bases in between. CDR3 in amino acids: CASSLDSLYGYTF. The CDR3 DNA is TGTGCCAGCAGCTTGGACAGTCTCTATGGCTACACCTTC.

The CDR3 loop is CASSPAGYEQYF. The DNA of the CDR3 is TGTGCCAGCAGCCCCGCGGGCTACGAGCAGTACTTC. The V gene is TRBV27, the J gene TRBJ2-7, with a possible D match to TRBD2 (5 bases). This CDR3 is built from 12 residues. Trimming shortened V by 6 bases and J by 3 bases, and 9 bases separated the two germline ends. CDR1 MNHEY and CDR2 SMNVEV come from the germline V gene (reference sequence).

CDR3 bases: TGTGCCAGCCGCGCATTAGGACTAGCGGGGGGGGAAGATACGCAGTATTTT. This codes for CASRALGLAGGEDTQYF. The chain carries TRBV27 and TRBJ2-3; 15 nucleotides agree with TRBD2. The CDR3 sequence is 17 residues long. Trimming removed 8 bases from V and 5 bases from J; junction bases left unmatched: 11. The germline V gene encodes CDR1 MNHEY and CDR2 SMNVEV (reference sequence).

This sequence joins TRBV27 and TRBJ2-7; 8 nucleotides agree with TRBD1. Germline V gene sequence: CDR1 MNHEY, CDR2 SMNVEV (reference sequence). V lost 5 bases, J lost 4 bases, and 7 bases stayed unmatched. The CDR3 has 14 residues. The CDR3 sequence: CASSRTGKGYEQYF. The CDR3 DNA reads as TGTGCCAGCAGTCGGACAGGGAAGGGGTACGAGCAGTACTTC.

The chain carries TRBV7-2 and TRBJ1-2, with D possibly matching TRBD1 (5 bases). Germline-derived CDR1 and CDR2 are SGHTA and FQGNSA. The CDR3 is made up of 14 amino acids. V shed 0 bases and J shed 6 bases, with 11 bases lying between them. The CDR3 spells CASSLAGDFDGYTF. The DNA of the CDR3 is TGTGCCAGCAGCTTAGCGGGGGACTTCGATGGCTACACCTTC.

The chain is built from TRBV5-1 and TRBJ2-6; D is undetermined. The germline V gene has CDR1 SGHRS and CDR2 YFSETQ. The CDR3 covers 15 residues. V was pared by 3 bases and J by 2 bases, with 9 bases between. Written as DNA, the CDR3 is TGCGCCAGCAGCTCGGGTCTGACTGGGGCCAACGTCCTGACTTTC. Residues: CASSSGLTGANVLTF. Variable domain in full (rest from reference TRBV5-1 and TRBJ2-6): KAGVTQTPRYLIKTRGQQVTLSCSPISGHRSVSWYQQTPGQGLQFLFEYFSETQRNKGNFPGRFSGRQFSNSRSEMNVSTLELGDSALYLCASSSGLTGANVLTFGAGSRLTVL.

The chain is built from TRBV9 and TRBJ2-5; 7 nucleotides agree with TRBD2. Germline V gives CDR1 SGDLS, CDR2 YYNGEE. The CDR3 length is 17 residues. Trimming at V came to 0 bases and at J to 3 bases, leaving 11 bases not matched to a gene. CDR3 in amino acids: CASSVDPGGLIKETQYF. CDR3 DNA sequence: TGTGCCAGCAGCGTAGATCCGGGGGGTCTCATAAAAGAGACCCAGTACTTC.

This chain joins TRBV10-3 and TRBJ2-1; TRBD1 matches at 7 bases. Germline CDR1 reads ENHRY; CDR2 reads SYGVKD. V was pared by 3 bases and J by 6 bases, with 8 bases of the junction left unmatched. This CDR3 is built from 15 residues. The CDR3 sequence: CAISDPDREPNEQFF. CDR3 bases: TGTGCCATCAGTGACCCCGACAGGGAACCCAATGAGCAGTTCTTC.

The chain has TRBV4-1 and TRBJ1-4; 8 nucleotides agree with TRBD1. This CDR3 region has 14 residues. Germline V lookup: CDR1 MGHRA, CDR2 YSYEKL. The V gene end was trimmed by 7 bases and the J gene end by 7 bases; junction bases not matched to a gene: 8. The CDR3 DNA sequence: TGCGCCAGCACCCTACAGGGGGTCGGTGAAAAACTGTTTTTT. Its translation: CASTLQGVGEKLFF.